The 13 T cell receptor beta chains in this list originate from one sample, sequenced in a study of shared clonotypes between healthy human individuals. CD45RO-negative CD8 cells positively selected for CCR7 made up the naive population, which excluded terminally differentiated effector memory CD45RA+ cells. Sequencing used immunoSEQ multiplex PCR; TCRdb keeps in-frame clones, though not all of them. The data show around 610,000 clones, 96% seen once. The sample was naive CD8+ T cells sorted from blood. Every receptor here comes from a woman younger than 45 in good health.

The chain recombines TRBV12-2 with TRBJ1-1; the table's D call of TRBD1 was not tested on the DNA. TRBV12-2 is assigned pseudogene status. CDR3 length: 16 amino acids. The CDR3 reads CASRDQGRTLNTEAFF. The CDR3 nucleotides read TGTGCAAGTCGCGACCAGGGCCGGACCCTGAACACTGAAGCTTTCTTT.

The genes are TRBV2 and TRBJ2-1, with 10 nucleotides matching TRBD1. Germline CDR1 reads SNHLY; CDR2 reads FYNNEI. The CDR3 spans 14 residues. V shed 10 bases and J 7 bases; nucleotides not matched to a gene: 10. The CDR3 protein is CATPRQGAGNEQFF. DNA for the CDR3: TGTGCCACCCCCCGACAGGGGGCAGGGAATGAGCAGTTCTTC.

The J gene is TRBJ2-5, the V gene TRBV19, with D perhaps matching TRBD2 (7 bases). The germline V gene encodes CDR1 LNHDA and CDR2 SQIVND (reference sequence). V was shortened by 4 bases and J by 2 bases, with 17 bases between the two germline ends. CDR3 size: 16 residues. CDR3 bases: TGTGCCAGTAGTAGGTATATCGGGGGGCGGCAAGAGACCCAGTACTTC. Its protein is CASSRYIGGRQETQYF.

The CDR3 spells CASSLGLAEETQYF. In nucleotides, the CDR3 is TGTGCCAGCAGCCTTGGACTAGCGGAAGAGACCCAGTACTTC. The rearrangement uses TRBV27 and TRBJ2-5, with TRBD2 matching over 10 bases. This CDR3 contains 14 residues. The trim removed 6 bases at V and 3 bases at J, leaving 4 bases unmatched. The germline CDR1 and CDR2 sequences are MNHEY and SMNVEV (reference sequence).

The chain joins TRBV25-1 to TRBJ2-5, with 14 bases aligning to TRBD2. Per germline, CDR1 MGHDK and CDR2 SYGVNS. The V gene end was trimmed by 10 bases and the J gene end by 1 base; junction bases not matched to a gene: 14. This CDR3 has 18 residues. CDR3: CATSGTSGRSASQETQYF. CDR3 nucleotide sequence: TGTGCCACTTCCGGGACTAGCGGGAGAAGCGCTTCCCAAGAGACCCAGTACTTC.

The genes are TRBV6-6 and TRBJ2-5; D may be TRBD1 (6 bases). Germline V gene sequence: CDR1 MNHNY, CDR2 SVGAGI (reference sequence). The V gene lost 0 bases and the J gene lost 3 bases, with 11 bases spanning the gap. This CDR3 spans 15 amino acids. In DNA, the CDR3 is TGTGCCAGCAGTTACTCAAGTGGGACAAAAGAGACCCAGTACTTC. It yields the protein CASSYSSGTKETQYF.

The V and J genes are TRBV6-5 and TRBJ1-4, with D possibly being TRBD1 (5 bases). This CDR3 has 14 amino acids. The germline gives CDR1 MNHEY, CDR2 SVGAGI. V shed 4 bases and J shed 7 bases, with 13 bases lying between them. The CDR3 coding sequence is TGTGCCAGCAGTTCCGGCCCCGGGGGTGAAAAACTGTTTTTT. It yields the protein CASSSGPGGEKLFF.

The table lists this clone with a count of one. V gene TRBV11-2 combines with J gene TRBJ2-1; D is undetermined. Germline values: CDR1 SGHAT, CDR2 FQNNGV. The V end lost 3 bases, the J end lost 10 bases, and 13 bases lay between the germline ends. The CDR3 is 13 residues long. CDR3 region: CASSFDPSTEQFF. CDR3 nucleotides: TGTGCCAGCAGCTTCGATCCTTCCACAGAGCAGTTCTTC.

With respect to this clone: This specimen includes other DNA sequences encoding the same CDR3. The chain employs TRBV6-1 and TRBJ2-7, with D perhaps matching TRBD1 (6 bases). Looked up from germline, CDR1 is MNHNS and CDR2 is SASEGT. The CDR3 is 13 residues long. The ends were cut back, 4 bases at V and 2 bases at J, with 9 bases in the middle. The chain's CDR3 is CASSGTGTYEQYF. CDR3 nucleotide sequence: TGTGCCAGCAGTGGTACAGGGACCTACGAGCAGTACTTC.

The rearrangement uses TRBV27 and TRBJ2-1, with a tentative D call TRBD2 (5 bases). From germline, CDR1 is MNHEY and CDR2 SMNVEV (reference sequence). Trimming left V 2 bases short and J 8 bases short, with 13 bases between. The length of the CDR3 is 14 residues. Here the CDR3 DNA reads TGTGCCAGCAGTTTAGGCGGGTGGGTGCATGAGCAGTTCTTC. Translation: CASSLGGWVHEQFF.

The chain links TRBV7-9 to TRBJ2-5; D possibly corresponds to TRBD1 (5 bases). Germline CDR1 and CDR2: SEHNR and FQNEAQ (reference sequence). This CDR3 has 15 amino acids. Trimming left V 1 base short and J 3 bases short, with 12 bases between. The CDR3 spells CASSLVQGREETQYF. The CDR3 nucleotides read TGTGCCAGCAGCTTAGTTCAGGGCAGGGAAGAGACCCAGTACTTC.

V is TRBV28 and J is TRBJ1-5, with 7 bases identical to TRBD1. The length of the CDR3 is 14 residues. V lost 6 bases and J lost 2; bases outside the gene matches: 4. Germline loops: CDR1 MDHEN, CDR2 SYDVKM. The CDR3 DNA sequence: TGTGCCAGCAGAGACAGGGCGCGCAATCAGCCCCAGCATTTT. Translating gives CASRDRARNQPQHF.

This chain joins TRBV2 and TRBJ2-2, with 12 bases that match TRBD2. Germline V CDR1 and CDR2: SNHLY, FYNNEI. With V trimmed by 6 bases and J by 4 bases, 9 bases remained unmatched. The CDR3 consists of 17 residues. CDR3 amino acids: CASRDRLAGAGTGELFF. The CDR3 DNA follows: TGTGCCAGCAGAGACCGACTAGCGGGAGCGGGCACCGGGGAGCTGTTTTTT.